Listed here are 26 T cell receptor beta chains from one sample, sequenced in a study of early T cells in non-severe SARS-CoV-2 infection. From the 5' RACE reads, TCRdb called clonotypes with MiXCR, one entry per CDR3 protein. The sample records roughly 69,000 distinct CDR3 sequences, approximately 9.5% being singletons. The sample consisted of whole blood. Every receptor here comes from an adult who was a healthcare worker with PCR-confirmed SARS-CoV-2 infection or an uninfected control (not recorded which).

This clonotype was recorded many times. The chain uses TRBV20-1 and TRBJ2-7; 11 positions agree with TRBD2. V gave up 5 bases and J gave up 6 bases; unmatched junction bases: 9. CDR1 and CDR2 from the germline V gene are DFQATT and SNEGSKA (reference sequence). The CDR3 extends over 14 amino acids. For the CDR3, the DNA is TGCAGTGCTGGGTTACCGGGACTAGCGGTCGAGCAGTACTTC. It yields the protein CSAGLPGLAVEQYF.

This clonotype occurred many times. The chain couples TRBV5-1 to TRBJ1-6; tentative D call: TRBD1 (6 bases). Germline V lookup: CDR1 SGHRS, CDR2 YFSETQ. V was pared by 4 bases and J by 0 bases, with 20 bases between. The CDR3 spans 19 residues. CDR3 protein: CASSLKGVRDPSYNSPLHF. The CDR3 nucleotides read TGCGCCAGCAGCCTAAAGGGGGTCCGAGACCCCTCCTATAATTCACCCCTCCACTTT.

This clonotype was recorded a few times. The genes are TRBV4-3 and TRBJ1-2; no definite D call. V was cut by 0 bases and J by 4 bases, with 30 bases left in between. The CDR3 has 21 residues. CDR1 and CDR2 from the germline V gene are LGHNA and YSLEER. DNA of the CDR3: TGCGCCAGCAGCCAAGATTTTTCGGGAAATGGCGGAGGGTTTGGTGGCTATGGCTACACCTTC. It codes for CASSQDFSGNGGGFGGYGYTF.

The rearrangement joins TRBV29-1 to TRBJ2-7, with 7 bases aligning to TRBD1. CDR1 SQVTM and CDR2 ANQGSEA come from the germline V gene. The CDR3 has 12 residues. V lost 2 bases and J lost 5; bases outside the gene matches: 3. This chain's CDR3 is CSVEPTGNEQYF. In nucleotides, the CDR3 is TGCAGCGTTGAACCGACAGGGAACGAGCAGTACTTC.

This clonotype was seen ten or more times. The chain uses TRBV6-5 and TRBJ2-7; 7 nucleotides match TRBD2. The CDR3 is 13 amino acids. V was pared by 7 bases and J by 5 bases, with 8 bases of the junction left unmatched. The germline gives CDR1 MNHEY, CDR2 SVGAGI. Here the CDR3 reads CASKRNRGDEQYF. The CDR3 DNA is TGTGCCAGCAAGAGAAATCGGGGGGACGAGCAGTACTTC.

V and J are TRBV7-9 and TRBJ1-4; D call uncertain. Germline-derived CDR1 and CDR2 are SEHNR and FQNEAQ (reference sequence). V was trimmed by 1 base and J by 6 bases, leaving 12 bases between them. This CDR3 is built from 15 residues. For the CDR3, the DNA is TGTGCCAGCAGCTTAGTCCGGAAAGACCATGAAAAACTGTTTTTT. This encodes CASSLVRKDHEKLFF.

The V call is TRBV20-1, the J call TRBJ2-7; no definite D call. CDR3 size: 12 residues. With 4 bases removed from V and 6 bases from J, the gap between germline ends came to 13 bases. Looked up from germline, CDR1 is DFQATT and CDR2 is SNEGSKA (reference sequence). CDR3 bases: TGCAGTGCTACAACACGGGTCAGCGAGCAGTACTTC. As protein: CSATTRVSEQYF.

Many counts were recorded for this clonotype. In DNA form, the CDR3 reads TGCAGCGTTGAGTGGCAGAACTATGGCTACACCTTC. It specifies CSVEWQNYGYTF. The genes are TRBV29-1 and TRBJ1-2; D gene ambiguous. Trimming stripped 3 bases from V and 2 bases from J, with 7 bases between. This CDR3 region has 12 residues. Germline V gene sequence: CDR1 SQVTM, CDR2 ANQGSEA.

The chain recombines TRBV9 with TRBJ2-7; D is ambiguous. The CDR3 is made up of 14 amino acids. Germline-derived CDR1 and CDR2 are SGDLS and YYNGEE. Deletions cut 0 bases from V and 1 base from J, with 8 bases between. The CDR3 loop is CASSVDVASYEQYF. In nucleotides, the CDR3 is TGTGCCAGCAGCGTAGATGTGGCATCCTACGAGCAGTACTTC.

This clonotype was recorded a few times. This rearrangement joins TRBV4-3 to TRBJ2-2; 7 bases fit TRBD1. CDR3 length: 18 amino acids. Per germline, CDR1 LGHNA and CDR2 YSLEER. J was trimmed by 0 bases and V by 1 base; bases with no gene match: 8. CDR3 region: CASSQARTTGTNTGELFF. As DNA, the CDR3 is TGCGCCAGCAGCCAAGCCCGAACGACAGGGACGAACACCGGGGAGCTGTTTTTT.

The rearrangement links TRBV7-9 to TRBJ1-6; D call uncertain. The CDR3 is 14 amino acids. Trimming stripped 1 base from V and 5 bases from J, with 6 bases between. The germline CDR1 and CDR2 sequences are SEHNR and FQNEAQ (reference sequence). The CDR3 DNA reads as TGTGCCAGCAGCTTAGACAGCGATAATTCACCCCTCCACTTT. It is translated as CASSLDSDNSPLHF.

There are many counts of this clonotype. The chain combines TRBV20-1 with TRBJ2-3; TRBD2 matches 9 bases. The trim removed 3 bases at V and 2 bases at J, leaving 6 bases unmatched. Looked up from germline, CDR1 is DFQATT and CDR2 is SNEGSKA (reference sequence). The CDR3 totals 15 residues. The CDR3 reads CSASGGGRVTDTQYF. The CDR3 region has the DNA TGCAGTGCTAGTGGCGGCGGGAGGGTCACAGATACGCAGTATTTT.

V usage is TRBV7-2 and J usage is TRBJ2-2; 8 nucleotides align to TRBD1. CDR3 length: 15 residues. Per the germline V gene, CDR1 is SGHTA and CDR2 is FQGNSA. V lost 3 bases and J lost 4; bases outside the gene matches: 4. The CDR3 DNA follows: TGTGCCAGCAGCTTCAGGGGGCGGACCACCGGGGAGCTGTTTTTT. Translated, it gives CASSFRGRTTGELFF. Complete variable domain (other parts from reference TRBV7-2 and TRBJ2-2): GAGVSQSPSNKVTEKGKDVELRCDPISGHTALYWYRQSLGQGLEFLIYFQGNSAPDKSGLPSDRFSAERTGGSVSTLTIQRTQQEDSAVYLCASSFRGRTTGELFFGEGSRLTVL.

The chain recombines TRBV7-9 with TRBJ2-3; 8 bases are a match to TRBD2. Germline V lookup: CDR1 SEHNR, CDR2 FQNEAQ (reference sequence). The J segment lost 6 bases and the V segment lost 3 bases, leaving 5 bases of the junction unmatched. The CDR3 covers 14 residues. CDR3 nucleotide sequence: TGTGCCAGCAGCTTTGGACTAGCAGGGGATACGCAGTATTTT. Amino acids: CASSFGLAGDTQYF.

This chain joins TRBV11-2 and TRBJ1-1; no firm D call. Trimming left V 5 bases short and J 0 bases short, with 16 bases between. Germline CDR1 reads SGHAT; CDR2 reads FQNNGV. This CDR3 comprises 16 residues. The CDR3 sequence: CASSDQSGTMNTEAFF. CDR3 sequence (DNA): TGTGCCAGCAGCGACCAATCAGGCACCATGAACACTGAAGCTTTCTTT.

This clonotype was counted at least ten times. The rearrangement uses TRBV7-8 and TRBJ2-3; D gene uncertain. The V end lost 1 base, the J end lost 3 bases, and 5 bases lay between the germline ends. The CDR3 contains 13 residues. Germline loops: CDR1 SGHVS, CDR2 FQNEAQ. The CDR3 DNA sequence: TGTGCCAGCAGCTTAGATGGGACAGATACGCAGTATTTT. This translates into CASSLDGTDTQYF. Looking up the rest from reference TRBV7-8 and TRBJ2-3 gives the full variable domain: GAGVSQSPRYKVAKRGQDVALRCDPISGHVSLFWYQQALGQGPEFLTYFQNEAQLDKSGLPSDRFFAERPEGSVSTLKIQRTQQEDSAVYLCASSLDGTDTQYFGPGTRLTVL.

The V gene is TRBV7-9, the J gene TRBJ1-1, with TRBD1 matching over 9 bases. Germline values: CDR1 SEHNR, CDR2 FQNEAQ (reference sequence). The CDR3 runs to 13 residues. Losses at the gene ends were 4 bases for V and 8 bases for J; bases not matched to a gene: 5. The CDR3 is CASSYGTGSEAFF. The CDR3 nucleotides read TGTGCCAGCAGCTACGGGACAGGGTCGGAAGCTTTCTTT.

Ten or more counts support this clonotype. The rearrangement links TRBV7-7 to TRBJ2-3; 10 nucleotides agree with TRBD1. The V segment lost 3 bases and the J segment 3 bases; nucleotides outside the gene matches: 3. Per germline, CDR1 SSHAT and CDR2 FNYEAQ (reference sequence). The CDR3 is 15 residues long. Here the CDR3 reads CASSFGTGVTDTQYF. Here the CDR3 DNA reads TGTGCCAGCAGCTTTGGGACAGGGGTAACAGATACGCAGTATTTT.

The chain couples TRBV29-1 to TRBJ2-1; the match to TRBD1 covers 7 bases. Looked up from germline, CDR1 is SQVTM and CDR2 is ANQGSEA. V dropped 7 bases and J dropped 5; count of bases not matched to a gene: 8. CDR3 size: 13 residues. CDR3 loop: CSDTGTDNNEQFF. The CDR3, as DNA: TGCAGCGATACCGGGACAGACAACAATGAGCAGTTCTTC.

At least ten counts were recorded for this clonotype. J is TRBJ1-2 and V is TRBV12-3 or TRBV12-4, with no clear D. Trimming shortened V by 8 bases and J by 6 bases, and 13 bases separated the two germline ends. The CDR3 length is 12 residues. CDR3 protein: CASGSPGHGYTF. CDR3 in DNA: TGTGCCAGCGGCAGCCCTGGGCATGGCTACACCTTC.

This clonotype appeared many times. The rearrangement links TRBV6-7 to TRBJ2-3, with D hard to call. TRBV6-7 is marked as an open reading frame, function uncertain. The CDR3 contains 17 residues. With 0 bases removed from V and 0 bases from J, the gap between germline ends came to 13 bases. CDR3 coding DNA: TGTGCCAGCAGTTACTCTCGCGGCTACGGGAGCACAGATACGCAGTATTTT. Amino acids: CASSYSRGYGSTDTQYF.

The chain combines TRBV20-1 with TRBJ2-7; unclear D gene. Germline loops: CDR1 DFQATT, CDR2 SNEGSKA (reference sequence). The CDR3 spans 12 residues. Trimming removed 4 bases at V and 6 bases at J, with 13 bases between. In DNA form, the CDR3 reads TGCAGTGCTAATAGTGGTCCCTTCGAGCAGTACTTC. Its protein product is CSANSGPFEQYF.

V gene TRBV7-2 combines with J gene TRBJ2-5; D uncertain. The CDR3 runs to 14 residues. Trimming cost V 3 bases and J 5 bases, with 13 bases left between them. Germline CDR1 SGHTA, CDR2 FQGNSA. CDR3 sequence (DNA): TGTGCCAGCAGCTTGCAGGCTAACGGGGAGACCCAGTACTTC. It encodes CASSLQANGETQYF.

This clonotype has only a few counts. The chain couples TRBV6-5 to TRBJ2-1, with TRBD2 identical over 12 bases. Germline CDR1 and CDR2: MNHEY and SVGAGI. V was clipped by 4 bases and J by 8 bases; unmatched bases: 6. CDR3 length equals 15 residues. CDR3 DNA sequence: TGTGCCAGCAGTTCGGGACTAGCGGGTCCCGATGAGCAGTTCTTC. This encodes CASSSGLAGPDEQFF.

Ten or more counts support this clonotype. This chain joins TRBV4-3 and TRBJ2-1, with TRBD2 matching 10 bases. The CDR3 sequence is 16 residues long. The V gene's germline CDR1 is LGHNA and CDR2 YSLEER. The ends lost 0 bases at V and 4 bases at J; junction bases unmatched: 3. The CDR3 is CASSQDELAGYNEQFF. Written as DNA, the CDR3 is TGCGCCAGCAGCCAAGATGAACTAGCGGGGTACAATGAGCAGTTCTTC.

At least ten counts were recorded for this clonotype. The V gene is TRBV6-5, the J gene TRBJ2-7; weak D call: TRBD2 (6 bases). Germline V gene lookup returns CDR1 MNHEY and CDR2 SVGAGI. The CDR3 runs to 16 residues. Trimming stripped 0 bases from V and 0 bases from J, with 12 bases between. CDR3 in amino acids: CASSYSGVAASYEQYF. CDR3 DNA sequence: TGTGCCAGCAGTTACTCGGGGGTAGCGGCCTCCTACGAGCAGTACTTC.